A selection of T cell receptor beta chains follows, all from one sample in a study of OX40 agonist ivuxolimab in advanced cancers. Repertoires were generated with immunoSEQ multiplex PCR, while TCRdb's copy carries only in-frame clones and drops some. Among about 83,000 clones listed, about 81% were seen once. The material was CD4+ or CD8+ T cells sorted from blood, obtained in a trial of the OX40 agonist ivuxolimab. The receptors were gathered from an adult with an advanced solid tumor such as melanoma, head and neck, liver or kidney cancer. The conserved cysteine and the conserved F or W are not part of the CDR3 here. The D gene is left open where the match is weak.

d_call v_call cdr3_aa
NA TRBV19 ASSIGGSGNTIY
NA TRBV5-1 ASSLTGSSNQPQH
NA TRBV2 ASSGSGHTGELF
TRBD1 TRBV6-6 ASSTGGVTNEKLF
NA TRBV7-8 ASSQTTGISNQPQH
NA TRBV25-1 ASSEYRSEAF
TRBD1 TRBV5-1 ASRPPGTAKETQY
NA TRBV5-1 ASSFQGRNTEAF
NA TRBV21-1 ASSGGICYSGANVLT
NA TRBV6-6 ASSLRNEQF
NA TRBV6-1 ASILRQTSYEQY
NA TRBV6-1 ASSARDSNQPQH
TRBD1 TRBV9 ASSADRVSGNTIY
NA TRBV7-6 ASSLVGIALFDEQF
TRBD1 TRBV4-1 ASSQDKIGQAYTEAF
NA TRBV2 ASSATYLTTEAF
NA TRBV7-2 ASSGGEGYEQY
TRBD2 TRBV7-3 ASSFSGAPADTQY
NA TRBV30 AWSVWVDGSEQY
NA TRBV7-6 ASSTAPPGGYT
NA TRBV6-1 ASSDYLGLSYNEQF
NA TRBV30 AWSTGPEQY
NA TRBV9 ASSSGGAYGYT
NA TRBV19 ASSWGRTSGNTIY
TRBD2 TRBV5-5 ASSLGLAGDLWG
NA TRBV18 ASSQDVTTDTQY
NA TRBV6-5 ASSPSNTYGYT
NA TRBV7-3 ASSLLGTTTDTQY
NA TRBV14 ASSQLRRTSNEKLF
NA TRBV27 ASSLYGEWVNSPLH
NA TRBV18 ASSPFSQGVSGANVLT
NA TRBV9 ASSAGTYTHTGELF
TRBD2 TRBV27 ASRGLAGGPSYEQY
NA TRBV4-3 ASSQGHLASSYNEQF
NA TRBV19 ASSIGAGGTDTQY
NA TRBV6-5 ASSYSNRRVGGYT
NA TRBV11-2 ASSSWAGGATEAF
TRBD2 TRBV27 ASQKVDPSGRFYEQY
NA TRBV14 ASSQRQENYGYT
TRBD1 TRBV7-2 ASSLSDRGLNIQY
NA TRBV5-1 ASSLGSPNEKLF
NA TRBV6-5 ASSYSGYGNTIY